This T cell receptor (beta chain) was identified in a study of T cell responses to AZD1222 COVID-19 vaccine. CDR1 and CDR2 (germline): SGHAT, FQNNGV. V lost 5 bases and J 5 bases, leaving 10 bases between the germline ends. The CDR3 spans 12 residues. This table comes from immunoSEQ multiplex PCR, and its TCRdb copy is limited to in-frame clones, with some not included. Of about 140,000 clones in the sample, roughly 90% were seen once. The sample consisted of peripheral blood, taken on day 0 of AZD1222 vaccination. The V call is TRBV11-2, the J call TRBJ2-7; weak D call: TRBD1 (6 bases). The clonotype originates from an adult in good health. For the CDR3, the DNA is TGTGCCAGCAGCGCGACAGGTCACGAGCAGTACTTC. Encoded protein: CASSATGHEQYF.